One and the same sample provided the 10 T cell receptor beta chains below, sequenced in a study of blood T cells in healthy people across ages. A second about 7 to 11 cycle PCR used barcoded and J-beta primers. TCRdb re-called the 5' RACE reads through MiXCR, storing one row per CDR3 protein. The sample contains about 1.4 million distinct CDR3 sequences, roughly 59% of which appear only once. The material sequenced was blood. The source of these receptors is a man younger than 30 in good health.

The chain couples TRBV6-2 or TRBV6-3 to TRBJ2-5; D is undetermined. Trimming cost V 2 bases and J 1 base, with 11 bases left between them. CDR1 and CDR2 (germline): MNHEY, SVGEGT. The CDR3 contains 15 residues. The CDR3 DNA is TGTGCCAGCAGTTACAGGTTGGGCCTCCAAGAGACCCAGTACTTC. As protein: CASSYRLGLQETQYF.

This clonotype has just a few counts. The chain joins TRBV3-1 to TRBJ2-4; D is perhaps TRBD1 or TRBD2 (6 bases each). The J call is in doubt because the DNA end fits TRBJ2-7 better. There are 14 residues in the CDR3. CDR1 is LGHDT, CDR2 YNNKEL, per germline (reference sequence). The CDR3 reads CASSRRDKSYEQYF. The CDR3 DNA follows: TGTGCCAGCAGCCGGAGGGACAAGTCCTACGAGCAGTACTTC.

The V and J genes are TRBV29-1 and TRBJ1-2; D is uncertain. The CDR3 sequence is 15 residues long. Between the trimmed V and J ends, which lost 8 bases and 4 bases, there was a span of 23 bases. The V gene's germline CDR1 is SQVTM and CDR2 ANQGSEA. The CDR3 is CSTLGGIGQAYGYTF. The CDR3 DNA is TGCAGCACCCTGGGCGGTATAGGGCAGGCCTATGGCTACACCTTC.

The CDR3: CASRDIGETQYF. CDR3 nucleotide sequence: TGTGCCAGTCGGGACATTGGGGAGACCCAGTACTTC. This chain connects TRBV12-3 or TRBV12-4 to TRBJ2-4; D is perhaps TRBD1 (6 bases). The assigned J gene may be wrong: the sequence end matches TRBJ2-5 better. The CDR3 has 12 amino acids.

This chain joins TRBV5-1 and TRBJ2-5, with D hard to call. V was clipped by 0 bases and J by 11 bases, with 20 bases between them. The CDR3 totals 15 residues. The germline CDR1 and CDR2 sequences are SGHRS and YFSETQ. Here the CDR3 reads CASSLDLVGISMQYF. DNA for the CDR3: TGCGCCAGCAGCTTGGATCTAGTTGGAATTTCCATGCAGTACTTC.

This chain joins TRBV14 and TRBJ1-1; the match to TRBD1 covers 7 bases. CDR3 size: 14 residues. J gave up 4 bases and V 4 bases, and 6 bases lay outside the gene matches. Germline CDR1 reads SGHDN; CDR2 reads FVKESK. The CDR3 loop reads CASSPQGGGTEAFF. CDR3 DNA sequence: TGTGCCAGCAGCCCCCAGGGGGGTGGCACTGAAGCTTTCTTT.

This clonotype was recorded a few times. The chain carries TRBV28 and TRBJ2-7; the D is unclear. The CDR3 extends over 13 amino acids. Germline V gives CDR1 MDHEN, CDR2 SYDVKM. V was shortened by 5 bases and J by 3 bases, with 11 bases between the two germline ends. The CDR3 here is CASSPAYHYEQYF. CDR3 nucleotide sequence: TGTGCCAGCAGTCCCGCCTACCACTACGAGCAGTACTTC.

V is TRBV7-2 and J is TRBJ2-3; D gene uncertain. CDR1 is SGHTA, CDR2 FQGNSA, per germline. Trimming took 1 base from V and 5 from J, leaving 10 bases between them. This CDR3 has 14 amino acids. The DNA of the CDR3 is TGTGCCAGCAGCTTAGTTAGTTCCGGAGATACGCAGTATTTT. It translates to CASSLVSSGDTQYF.

This clonotype was seen only once. The junction does not match germline at one end; this may be a read error. The chain recombines TRBV4-2 with TRBJ2-6; D may be TRBD1 or TRBD2 (6 bases each). There are 16 residues in the CDR3. From germline, CDR1 is LGHNA and CDR2 YNFKEQ. CDR3 sequence (DNA): TGTACCAGCAGCGACGAGGGGGGCCAAGGGGCCAACGTCCTGACTTTC. It yields the protein CTSSDEGGQGANVLTF.

In its sample, this clonotype was seen a few times. J is TRBJ1-4 and V is TRBV4-3, with 9 nucleotides matching TRBD1. The CDR3 sequence is 14 residues long. The V and J ends lost 5 bases and 8 bases, in that order; junction bases with no gene match: 6. From germline, CDR1 is LGHNA and CDR2 YSLEER. The CDR3 loop reads CASSEPGQGEKLFF. The CDR3 coding sequence is TGCGCCAGCAGCGAACCGGGACAGGGAGAAAAACTGTTTTTT.